This T cell receptor beta chain comes out of a study of shared clonotypes between healthy human individuals. Whole-study results and caveats: Genetic and exposure-history diversity was limited by the few donors. Generation of non-shared clonotypes was less probable than generation of clonotypes shared by all four donors. Sequencing depth was expected to affect clonotype sharing among donors.

Regarding this clone: Its antigen remains unknown.

Sequenced by immunoSEQ multiplex PCR; TCRdb stores in-frame clones only, minus some. The repertoire has about 2 million clones, 95% of them found once; the top ten carry 0.13%. Germline V lookup: CDR1 SGHTA, CDR2 FQGTGA. The CDR3 runs 14 residues. V dropped 5 bases and J dropped 1 base, with 9 bases sitting between them. There were only Caucasian adults among the donors, and all lived in Nashville, Tennessee. Input material: naive CD4+ T cells sorted from blood. Subset of the sample: CD45RA+ positively selected. The sequence derives from a man between 18 and 29 years old in good health. The V call is TRBV7-3, the J call TRBJ1-5; tentative D call: TRBD1 (5 bases). CDR3 in DNA: TGTGCCAGCAGCCCGGGGGGAAGCAATCAGCCCCAGCATTTT. It yields the protein CASSPGGSNQPQHF.